A single sample is the source of the 30 T cell receptor beta chains below, sequenced in a study of HIV-infected patients and healthy controls (dated by TCRdb to the mid-2010s). Receptor amplification or capture employed 5' RACE. The reads were generated on an Illumina MiSeq. The raw public data were reprocessed by TCRdb itself: fastp quality trimming at Q25, MiXCR clonotype calling, in-frame beta chains only. Records with the same CDR3 protein are collapsed into one entry carrying the most frequent genes and DNA. The sample table lists almost 65,000 distinct CDR3 sequences, 15% to 20% of them with a count of one. The ten largest make up 1.4% of the sample. The sequencing input was CD4+ T cells from blood. Source of these receptors: a human donor in good health.

This chain joins TRBV5-6 and TRBJ1-2, with D unresolved. This CDR3 contains 14 residues. Germline V gives CDR1 SGHDT, CDR2 YYEEEE. The V end was cut by 7 bases, the J end by 0 bases, with 13 bases between. The CDR3 is CASDRFTTNYGYTF. The CDR3 DNA reads as TGTGCCAGCGATCGGTTTACGACTAACTATGGCTACACCTTC.

This clonotype has only a few counts. The chain employs TRBV6-5 and TRBJ1-6; TRBD1 might be the D (5 bases). The CDR3 spans 15 residues. Germline V gene sequence: CDR1 MNHEY, CDR2 SVGAGI. V was pared by 4 bases and J by 10 bases, with 17 bases between. DNA for the CDR3: TGTGCCAGCAGTTGGGACCATTCCGGCGCCTCACCCCTCCACTTT. Translation gives CASSWDHSGASPLHF.

The genes are TRBV5-1 and TRBJ2-7; D ambiguous. Germline assignment: CDR1 SGHRS and CDR2 YFSETQ. The CDR3 has 12 residues. Trimming took off 4 bases at V and 4 bases at J, with 9 bases between the two ends. The CDR3 spells CASSESSYEQYF. In DNA, the CDR3 is TGCGCCAGCAGCGAGTCTTCTTACGAGCAGTACTTC.

This clonotype was picked up many times. The chain links TRBV5-1 to TRBJ2-3; D call uncertain. Trimming shortened V by 0 bases and J by 4 bases, and 12 bases separated the two germline ends. Germline V gene lookup returns CDR1 SGHRS and CDR2 YFSETQ. The CDR3 is made up of 15 amino acids. The CDR3: CASSLGSIPSDTQYF. DNA for the CDR3: TGCGCCAGCAGCTTGGGTAGTATCCCGTCAGATACGCAGTATTTT.

This clonotype was seen many times. The chain is built from TRBV29-1 and TRBJ2-5; D call uncertain. The germline gives CDR1 SQVTM, CDR2 ANQGSEA. CDR3 length: 14 residues. Trimming pared 4 bases from V and 4 bases from J, leaving 16 bases between. In DNA, the CDR3 is TGCAGCGTTGCGGGCCACGAGGTAACAGAGACCCAGTACTTC. Translating gives CSVAGHEVTETQYF.

The chain is built from TRBV4-1 and TRBJ2-6; 7 bases match TRBD2. Per germline, CDR1 MGHRA and CDR2 YSYEKL. CDR3 length: 17 residues. J was trimmed by 5 bases and V by 0 bases; bases with no gene match: 7. CDR3 bases: TGCGCCAGCAGCCAAGAGGGGGGGAGGACTAGGGCCAACGTCCTGACTTTC. It specifies CASSQEGGRTRANVLTF.

This chain links TRBV4-2 with TRBJ2-4, with TRBD2 as a possible D gene (6 bases). Germline loops: CDR1 LGHNA, CDR2 YNFKEQ. Trimming cost V 0 bases and J 0 bases, with 15 bases left between them. CDR3 length: 18 residues. This CDR3 reads CASSQDLQAGLAKNIQYF. For the CDR3, the DNA is TGTGCCAGCAGCCAAGATCTACAGGCGGGACTAGCCAAAAACATTCAGTACTTC.

V usage is TRBV14 and J usage is TRBJ2-2; D is perhaps TRBD2 (5 bases). V shed 2 bases and J shed 6 bases, with 13 bases lying between them. Germline CDR1 and CDR2: SGHDN and FVKESK. CDR3 length equals 15 residues. CDR3 region: CASSQLAQRAGELFF. DNA for the CDR3: TGTGCCAGCAGCCAACTAGCTCAAAGGGCCGGGGAGCTGTTTTTT.

This sequence joins TRBV10-2 and TRBJ1-6, with 8 bases lining up with TRBD1. There are 15 residues in the CDR3. Germline CDR1 reads WSHSY; CDR2 reads SAAADI. Germline trimming cut 2 bases from V and 8 bases from J; bases unmatched to any gene: 5. The DNA of the CDR3 is TGCGCCAGCAGTGAGAGGACAGGGCAGGATTCACCCCTCCACTTT. As protein: CASSERTGQDSPLHF.

The chain couples TRBV20-1 to TRBJ2-6; possibly TRBD1 for D (6 bases). This CDR3 is 17 amino acids long. V was trimmed by 2 bases and J by 1 base, leaving 15 bases between them. The germline CDR1 and CDR2 sequences are DFQATT and SNEGSKA (reference sequence). CDR3 coding DNA: TGCAGTGCTAGAAGGGCAGCGACAGGTTCTGGGGCCAACGTCCTGACTTTC. Amino acids: CSARRAATGSGANVLTF.

The sample holds a few counts of this clonotype. J is TRBJ1-1 and V is TRBV5-1, with 9 bases that match TRBD1. The germline CDR1 and CDR2 sequences are SGHRS and YFSETQ. The V gene end was trimmed by 0 bases and the J gene end by 3 bases; junction bases not matched to a gene: 3. The CDR3 sequence is 15 residues long. In DNA form, the CDR3 reads TGCGCCAGCAGCTTGGGGGACAGGGCAGACACTGAAGCTTTCTTT. Translated: CASSLGDRADTEAFF.

This clonotype was seen ten or more times. The rearrangement uses TRBV29-1 and TRBJ2-1; the match to TRBD1 covers 7 bases. Looked up from germline, CDR1 is SQVTM and CDR2 is ANQGSEA. CDR3 length: 17 amino acids. The J segment lost 3 bases and the V segment lost 1 base, leaving 12 bases of the junction unmatched. CDR3 coding DNA: TGCAGCGTTGAAGGGGTAATAGGGGGCGCTTTCTACAATGAGCAGTTCTTC. Residues: CSVEGVIGGAFYNEQFF.

The V and J genes are TRBV11-2 and TRBJ2-1; 7 positions agree with TRBD1. Trimming cost V 5 bases and J 0 bases; bases outside gene matches: 13. The CDR3 runs to 18 residues. Germline CDR1 and CDR2: SGHAT and FQNNGV. The CDR3 DNA is TGTGCCAGCAGCCCCCTCCGACAGGGATTCAGCTCCTACAATGAGCAGTTCTTC. Its translation: CASSPLRQGFSSYNEQFF.

The chain uses TRBV6-6 and TRBJ2-7, with TRBD2 as a possible D gene (6 bases). Germline CDR1 reads MNHNY; CDR2 reads SVGAGI (reference sequence). CDR3 size: 13 residues. The ends were cut back, 4 bases at V and 4 bases at J, with 11 bases in the middle. The CDR3 protein is CASSFWRDYEQYF. CDR3 nucleotide sequence: TGTGCCAGCAGTTTCTGGCGGGATTACGAGCAGTACTTC.

This clonotype was recorded a few times. The V call is TRBV20-1, the J call TRBJ2-3, with TRBD2 matching 15 bases. J lost 1 base, V lost 1 base, and 6 bases had no gene match. From germline, CDR1 is DFQATT and CDR2 SNEGSKA (reference sequence). The CDR3 consists of 18 residues. DNA for the CDR3: TGCAGTGCTAGAGCCGGGACTAGCGGGAGGTTTGGCACAGATACGCAGTATTTT. It translates to CSARAGTSGRFGTDTQYF.

This clonotype was observed a few times. The rearrangement links TRBV11-2 to TRBJ2-5; D unresolved. V lost 0 bases to trimming and J lost 7 bases, with 12 bases between them. The CDR3 sequence is 14 residues long. Germline V gene data show CDR1 as SGHAT and CDR2 as FQNNGV. CDR3 in DNA: TGTGCCAGCAGCTTAGACCCGGGTCAGCCGACCCAGTACTTC. Protein: CASSLDPGQPTQYF.

The CDR3 is CASSLGGWDATNEKLFF. The DNA for the CDR3 is TGTGCCAGCAGTTTAGGGGGGTGGGACGCAACTAATGAAAAACTGTTTTTT. This rearrangement joins TRBV12-3 or TRBV12-4 to TRBJ1-4; TRBD1 might be the D (5 bases). The CDR3 is 17 residues long. V was clipped by 1 base and J by 0 bases, with 12 bases between them.

This clonotype was counted at least ten times. This chain connects TRBV20-1 to TRBJ2-2, with 9 bases matching TRBD2. The CDR3 sequence is 17 residues long. The junction had 16 bases not matched to a gene; V was cut back by 6 bases and J by 5 bases. Germline loops: CDR1 DFQATT, CDR2 SNEGSKA (reference sequence). The CDR3 is CSATGGSGSGKTGELFF. CDR3 in DNA: TGCAGTGCAACTGGGGGTAGCGGGAGTGGGAAGACCGGGGAGCTGTTTTTT.

This chain connects TRBV27 to TRBJ1-5; D not certain. V was pared by 3 bases and J by 0 bases, with 12 bases between. The CDR3 runs to 16 residues. The V gene's germline CDR1 is MNHEY and CDR2 SMNVEV (reference sequence). This CDR3 reads CASSLVGDYSNQPQHF. As DNA, the CDR3 is TGTGCCAGCAGTTTGGTAGGAGATTATAGCAATCAGCCCCAGCATTTT.

This clonotype was seen at least ten times. J is TRBJ1-5 and V is TRBV12-3 or TRBV12-4; D remains ambiguous. This CDR3 spans 14 amino acids. V was cut by 4 bases and J by 4 bases, with 11 bases left in between. This CDR3 reads CASSSAGGNQPQHF. The DNA of the CDR3 is TGTGCCAGCAGTTCCGCGGGAGGGAATCAGCCCCAGCATTTT.

The rearrangement links TRBV20-1 to TRBJ1-1; TRBD1 aligns across 10 bases. Trimming took 1 base from V and 1 from J; bases not matched to a gene: 3. The germline V gene has CDR1 DFQATT and CDR2 SNEGSKA (reference sequence). CDR3 length: 15 amino acids. Here the CDR3 DNA reads TGCAGTGCTAGAGGTTGGGACAGGGGGAACACTGAAGCTTTCTTT. Translation: CSARGWDRGNTEAFF.

The chain has TRBV2 and TRBJ2-3; the D is unclear. Per the germline V gene, CDR1 is SNHLY and CDR2 is FYNNEI. The CDR3 is 16 residues long. Trimming stripped 1 base from V and 1 base from J, with 12 bases between. DNA for the CDR3: TGTGCCAGCAGTGAAGAGGTAGCCGACCGCACAGATACGCAGTATTTT. Protein: CASSEEVADRTDTQYF. Full variable domain (outside the CDR3, taken from reference TRBV2 and TRBJ2-3): EPEVTQTPSHQVTQMGQEVILRCVPISNHLYFYWYRQILGQKVEFLVSFYNNEISEKSEIFDDQFSVERPDGSNFTLKIRSTKLEDSAMYFCASSEEVADRTDTQYFGPGTRLTVL.

This chain uses TRBV5-1 with TRBJ2-1; D gene uncertain. In germline, CDR1 is SGHRS, CDR2 YFSETQ. Trimming removed 0 bases from V and 6 bases from J, with 7 bases in between. The CDR3 has 13 residues. The DNA for the CDR3 is TGCGCCAGCAGCTTGGCCGCCACCAATGAGCAGTTCTTC. Its translation is CASSLAATNEQFF.

The chain employs TRBV2 and TRBJ1-4; D perhaps matches TRBD1 (6 bases). Germline assignment: CDR1 SNHLY and CDR2 FYNNEI. Trimming pared 6 bases from V and 8 bases from J, leaving 19 bases between. The CDR3 is made up of 15 amino acids. CDR3 sequence: CASRDYRVRGEKLFF. CDR3 sequence (DNA): TGTGCCAGCAGGGATTACAGGGTGAGAGGGGAAAAACTGTTTTTT. Looking up the rest from reference TRBV2 and TRBJ1-4 gives the full variable domain: EPEVTQTPSHQVTQMGQEVILRCVPISNHLYFYWYRQILGQKVEFLVSFYNNEISEKSEIFDDQFSVERPDGSNFTLKIRSTKLEDSAMYFCASRDYRVRGEKLFFGSGTQLSVL.

J is TRBJ2-3 and V is TRBV7-9; D uncertain. The CDR3 runs to 15 residues. V shed 1 base and J shed 0 bases, with 8 bases lying between them. In germline, CDR1 is SEHNR, CDR2 FQNEAQ (reference sequence). In nucleotides, the CDR3 is TGTGCCAGCAGCTTAGAAGCACCTAGCACAGATACGCAGTATTTT. The encoded protein is CASSLEAPSTDTQYF.

This clonotype appeared many times. The chain has TRBV18 and TRBJ1-2; D remains ambiguous. V lost 3 bases and J 2 bases, leaving 25 bases between the germline ends. Looked up from germline, CDR1 is KGHSH and CDR2 is LQKENI. The CDR3 sequence is 19 residues long. The CDR3 loop reads CASSPQFLSQRSANYGYTF. The CDR3 region has the DNA TGTGCCAGCTCACCCCAATTTTTGAGTCAGAGGAGTGCCAACTATGGCTACACCTTC.

The table lists this clonotype with many counts. The chain employs TRBV5-8 and TRBJ2-3, with D possibly being TRBD1 (6 bases). V was clipped by 4 bases and J by 10 bases, with 16 bases between them. The CDR3 contains 13 residues. Germline CDR1 reads SGHTS; CDR2 reads YDEGEE. CDR3 sequence reads: CASSKLQGYSQYF. As DNA, the CDR3 is TGTGCCAGCAGCAAGCTACAGGGCTATTCGCAGTATTTT.

This clonotype was seen repeatedly, ten times or more. The CDR3 here is CASSLARASGVQETQYF. The CDR3 nucleotides are TGTGCCAGCAGCTTAGCTCGGGCTAGCGGGGTCCAAGAGACCCAGTACTTC. The V call is TRBV7-9, the J call TRBJ2-5; 9 nucleotides agree with TRBD2. Per germline, CDR1 SEHNR and CDR2 FQNEAQ (reference sequence). The CDR3 has 17 residues. Germline trimming cut 0 bases from V and 1 base from J; bases unmatched to any gene: 6.

Only a few counts were recorded for this clonotype. The V and J genes are TRBV6-2 or TRBV6-3 and TRBJ2-3; TRBD2 is a possible D gene (5 bases). V was trimmed by 7 bases and J by 11 bases, leaving 16 bases between them. CDR1 and CDR2 (germline): MNHEY, SVGEGT. The CDR3 runs 12 residues. The CDR3 protein is CASNGGPGVQYF. The CDR3 DNA sequence: TGTGCCAGCAACGGAGGCCCGGGCGTGCAGTATTTT.

This clonotype was counted at least ten times. The rearrangement uses TRBV20-1 and TRBJ2-4; 9 positions match TRBD1. CDR3 length: 15 amino acids. V lost 4 bases and J lost 3; bases outside the gene matches: 7. CDR1 and CDR2 from the germline V gene are DFQATT and SNEGSKA (reference sequence). CDR3 nucleotides: TGCAGTGCTAACAGGGGGCAAGGAGGCAAAAACATTCAGTACTTC. Translated: CSANRGQGGKNIQYF.